This T cell receptor beta chain is drawn from a study of regulatory T cells in long-lasting Graves disease. This clonotype was detected ten times or more. The time point denotes: newly diagnosed GD, antithyroid drugs for less than 3 months. PBMC RNA served as the TCR library source. This CDR3 comprises 15 residues. Looked up from germline, CDR1 is MDHEN and CDR2 is SYDVKM. V lost 5 bases and J 1 base, leaving 12 bases between the germline ends. According to the study, TCR beta libraries were built with iRepertoire HTBI primers and CDR3-region Arm-PCR. TCRdb reanalysed the multiplex PCR reads using MiXCR and keeps one entry per CDR3 protein. The data contain about 440,000 distinct CDR3 sequences, over 15% of them singletons. A further study also used this sample, focusing on T cells in Graves' hyperthyroidism and ophthalmopathy. That paper states: Used for diagnoses were clinical symptoms, serum thyroxine and TRAb, thyroid ultrasound and orbital computed tomography. HTBI primers were used for first-round RT-PCR of the TCR CDR3.

Sequences were derived from peripheral blood mononuclear cells (PBMCs), sampled at new diagnosis, from a patient treated with antithyroid drugs. The genes are TRBV28 and TRBJ2-1; D may be TRBD2 (5 bases). The TCR comes from a woman younger than 30 with Graves disease. The CDR3 coding sequence is TGTGCCAGCAGTGAACCGGGATTTTCCTACAATGAGCAGTTCTTC. Protein product: CASSEPGFSYNEQFF.